This T cell receptor (beta chain) is drawn from a study of blood T cell repertoires in COVID-19. Overall study context: PBMCs, B-cell-depleted T cells, or T cells were the source of the cDNA or gDNA that made up the material.

Germline V gene sequence: CDR1 MNHNY, CDR2 SVGAGI (reference sequence). The CDR3 totals 17 residues. V gave up 5 bases and J gave up 4 bases; unmatched junction bases: 9. This clone is a singleton in its sample. Per the original methods: Estimates of nucleated cell counts were drawn from the amplification of reference gene primers. Measured with immunoSEQ multiplex PCR; TCRdb has only the in-frame clones, and not every one. V, J and clone size are taken as reported in that table, and D and trimming were inferred from the DNA itself. The sample includes roughly 67,000 clones, about nine tenths of them seen just once.

The origin of this receptor is a man aged 50 to 59 with active COVID-19. This rearrangement joins TRBV6-6 to TRBJ2-5, with 14 bases aligning to TRBD2. Sequences were obtained from peripheral blood. DNA for the CDR3: TGTGCCAGCAGTCCCCGGACTAGCGGGAGGTCAGGAGAGACCCAGTACTTC. Its protein is CASSPRTSGRSGETQYF.